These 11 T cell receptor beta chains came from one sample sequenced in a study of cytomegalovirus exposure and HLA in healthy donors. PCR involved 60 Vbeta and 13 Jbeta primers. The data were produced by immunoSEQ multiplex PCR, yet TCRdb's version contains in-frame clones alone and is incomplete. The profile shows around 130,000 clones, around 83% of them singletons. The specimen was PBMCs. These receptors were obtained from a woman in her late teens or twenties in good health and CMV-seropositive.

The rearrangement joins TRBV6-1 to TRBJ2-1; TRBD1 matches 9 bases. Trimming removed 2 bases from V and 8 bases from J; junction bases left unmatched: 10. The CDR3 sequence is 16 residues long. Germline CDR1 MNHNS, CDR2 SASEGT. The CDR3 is CASSENPGQGRDEQFF. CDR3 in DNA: TGTGCCAGCAGTGAAAACCCGGGACAGGGTAGGGATGAGCAGTTCTTC.

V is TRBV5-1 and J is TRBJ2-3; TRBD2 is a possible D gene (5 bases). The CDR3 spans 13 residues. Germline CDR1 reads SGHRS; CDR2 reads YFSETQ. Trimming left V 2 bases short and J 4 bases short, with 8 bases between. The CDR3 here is CASSFEGPDTQYF. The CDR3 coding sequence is TGCGCCAGCAGCTTTGAGGGCCCAGATACGCAGTATTTT.

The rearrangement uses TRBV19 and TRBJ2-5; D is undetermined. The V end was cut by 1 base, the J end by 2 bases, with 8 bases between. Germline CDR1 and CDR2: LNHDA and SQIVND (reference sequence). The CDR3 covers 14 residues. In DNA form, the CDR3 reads TGTGCCAGTAGTATAGGGAGCGATCAAGAGACCCAGTACTTC. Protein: CASSIGSDQETQYF.

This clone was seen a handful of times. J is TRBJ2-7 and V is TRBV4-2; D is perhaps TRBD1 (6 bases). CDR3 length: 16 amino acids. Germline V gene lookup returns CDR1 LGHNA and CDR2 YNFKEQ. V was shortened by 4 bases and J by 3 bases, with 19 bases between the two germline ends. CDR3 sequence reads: CASSREVDSAIYEQYF. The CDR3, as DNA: TGTGCCAGCAGCCGAGAGGTGGACAGTGCTATCTACGAGCAGTACTTC.

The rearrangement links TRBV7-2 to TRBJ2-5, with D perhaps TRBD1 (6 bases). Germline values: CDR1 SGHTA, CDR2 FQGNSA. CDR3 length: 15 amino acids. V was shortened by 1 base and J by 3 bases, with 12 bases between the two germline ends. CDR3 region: CASSLGGRGKETQYF. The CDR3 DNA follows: TGTGCCAGCAGCTTAGGTGGCAGGGGAAAAGAGACCCAGTACTTC.

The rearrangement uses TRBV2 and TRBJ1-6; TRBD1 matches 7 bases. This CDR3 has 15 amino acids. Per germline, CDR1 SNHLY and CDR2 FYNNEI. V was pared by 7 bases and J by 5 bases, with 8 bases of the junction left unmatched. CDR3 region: CASILSGQNNSPLHF. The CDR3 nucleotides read TGTGCCAGCATCCTGTCGGGACAGAATAATTCACCCCTCCACTTT. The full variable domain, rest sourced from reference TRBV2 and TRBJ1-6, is EPEVTQTPSHQVTQMGQEVILRCVPISNHLYFYWYRQILGQKVEFLVSFYNNEISEKSEIFDDQFSVERPDGSNFTLKIRSTKLEDSAMYFCASILSGQNNSPLHFGNGTRLTVT.

The CDR3 nucleotides are TGCGCCAGCAGCGGACAGGGGGCGAATGAAAAACTGTTTTTT. As protein: CASSGQGANEKLFF. This rearrangement joins TRBV5-1 to TRBJ1-4, with TRBD1 matching over 11 bases. The CDR3 totals 14 residues. Germline-derived CDR1 and CDR2 are SGHRS and YFSETQ. V shed 4 bases, J shed 5 bases, and the junction held 1 base outside the gene matches.

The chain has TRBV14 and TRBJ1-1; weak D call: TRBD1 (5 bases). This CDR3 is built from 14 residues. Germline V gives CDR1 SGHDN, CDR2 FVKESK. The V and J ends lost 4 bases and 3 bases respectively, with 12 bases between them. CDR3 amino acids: CASSPQTAYTEAFF. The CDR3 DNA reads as TGTGCCAGCAGCCCTCAGACAGCATACACTGAAGCTTTCTTT.

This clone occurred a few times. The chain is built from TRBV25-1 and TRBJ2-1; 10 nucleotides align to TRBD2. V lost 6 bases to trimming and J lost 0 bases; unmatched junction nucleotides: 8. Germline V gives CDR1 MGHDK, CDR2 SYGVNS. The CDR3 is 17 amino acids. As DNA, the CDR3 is TGTGCCAGCAGGGGGGGGACTAGCGACAGCTCCTACAATGAGCAGTTCTTC. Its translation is CASRGGTSDSSYNEQFF.

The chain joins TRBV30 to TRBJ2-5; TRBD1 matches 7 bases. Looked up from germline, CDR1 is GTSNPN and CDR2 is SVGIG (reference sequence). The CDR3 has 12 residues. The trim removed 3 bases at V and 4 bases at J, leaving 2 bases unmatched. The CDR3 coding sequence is TGTGCCTGGAGGGGACAGAGAGAGACCCAGTACTTC. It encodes CAWRGQRETQYF.

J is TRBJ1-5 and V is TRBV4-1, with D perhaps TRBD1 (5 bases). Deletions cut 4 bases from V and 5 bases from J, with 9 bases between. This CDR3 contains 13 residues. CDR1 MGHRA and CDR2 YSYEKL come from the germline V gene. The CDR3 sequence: CASSLGGDQPQHF. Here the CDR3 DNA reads TGCGCCAGCAGCCTCGGGGGAGATCAGCCCCAGCATTTT.